This is a list of T cell receptor beta chains from one sample in a study of CD8+CD57+ T cells in acquired aplastic anemia. MiXCR, applied by TCRdb to the reads, yields one record per CDR3 protein. The sample has about 98,000 distinct CDR3 sequences; roughly 70% are singletons. The source material was sorted CD4+, CD8+, or CD8+CD57+ T cells (not recorded which) from PBMCs. The source of these receptors is a human donor with aplastic anemia. Each CDR3 is given with its conserved first and last residue. Fields, in order: D gene, J gene, CDR3 length, V gene, clone size, CDR3 protein, CDR3 DNA. A D gene is named only where the DNA matches it firmly. Some rows mark clone size as missing; the rest say once, few, many or name a class of expanded clone.

>TRBD2|TRBJ2-7|13|TRBV19|-
CASSRLAAYEQYF
TGTGCCAGCTCACGACTAGCGGCCTACGAGCAGTACTTC
>-|TRBJ2-3|11|TRBV14|-
CASSLYDTQYF
TGTGCCAGCAGCCTGTACGATACGCAGTATTTT
>-|TRBJ2-7|12|TRBV7-8|-
CASSLDLGQQYF
TGTGCCAGCAGCTTAGATTTGGGGCAGCAGTACTTC
>TRBD2|TRBJ2-7|17|TRBV10-1|once
CASSQTARLAGDAGQYF
TGTGCCAGCAGCCAAACGGCAAGACTAGCGGGAGACGCGGGGCAGTACTTC
>-|TRBJ1-5|16|TRBV29-1|-
CSVEEKVVQGNQPQHF
TGCAGCGTTGAAGAAAAGGTGGTGCAGGGCAATCAGCCCCAGCATTTT
>TRBD2|TRBJ2-2|14|TRBV10-2|-
CASLLKGLAGELFF
TGCGCCAGCCTCCTAAAAGGACTAGCCGGGGAGCTGTTTTTT
>-|TRBJ1-1|13|TRBV12-3/TRBV12-4|-
CASSLGMNTEAFF
TGTGCCAGCAGTTTAGGGATGAACACTGAAGCTTTCTTT
>-|TRBJ1-2|11|TRBV20-1|-
CSASAGRRNTF
TGCAGTGCTAGCGCGGGACGTCGAAACACCTTC
>TRBD2|TRBJ2-1|17|TRBV24-1|-
CATSDLTPNGGNNEQFF
TGTGCCACCAGTGATTTGACTCCAAACGGGGGGAATAATGAGCAGTTCTTC
>-|TRBJ1-6|14|TRBV20-1|few
CSASKGLGNSPLHF
TGCAGTGCTAGTAAGGGGTTGGGGAACTCACCCCTCCACTTT
>TRBD2|TRBJ2-1|15|TRBV19|-
CASSNGLAGGNEQFF
TGTGCCAGTAGTAACGGACTAGCGGGAGGCAATGAGCAGTTCTTC
>-|TRBJ2-7|12|TRBV29-1|-
CSVRTEGYAQYF
TGCAGCGTCCGGACAGAGGGCTACGCGCAGTACTTC
>-|TRBJ2-1|8|TRBV25-1|-
CARTKEFF
TGTGCCAGAACTAAGGAGTTCTTC
>-|TRBJ2-1|13|TRBV13|many
CASRDGSYNEQFF
TGTGCCAGCAGGGACGGCTCCTACAATGAGCAGTTCTTC
>-|TRBJ2-5|12|TRBV29-1|-
CSAALGAETQYF
TGCAGCGCTGCGTTGGGTGCGGAGACCCAGTACTTC
>-|TRBJ2-7|11|TRBV10-3|-
CAIRLANEQYF
TGTGCCATCAGACTAGCTAACGAGCAGTACTTC